These T cell receptor beta chains were read from a single sample in a study of cytomegalovirus exposure and HLA in healthy donors. TCRdb's copy holds only in-frame clones and misses some; the assay was immunoSEQ multiplex PCR. The data hold 110,000 or so clones, with approximately 91% observed a single time. The material sequenced was PBMCs. Source of these receptors: a man aged 18 to 29 in good health and CMV-seropositive. Each CDR3 is given with its conserved first and last residue. A D gene is named only where the DNA matches it firmly. Clone size is given for some rows only: seen once, a few or many times, or a class if the clone is expanded.

abundance	j_gene	d_gene	v_gene	CDR3aa	CDR3nt
-	TRBJ1-2	TRBD1	TRBV2	CASSEGTGGNYGYTF	TGTGCCAGCAGTGAAGGGACAGGGGGTAACTATGGCTACACCTTC
-	TRBJ2-3	-	TRBV11-1	CASRQTDGRFTDTQYF	TGTGCCAGCAGGCAAACGGACGGGAGATTCACAGATACGCAGTATTTT
once	TRBJ2-2	-	TRBV5-1	CASIRGGPYSNTGELFF	TGCGCCAGCATAAGGGGCGGACCATACAGCAACACCGGGGAGCTGTTTTTT
-	TRBJ2-7	-	TRBV27	CASSLGPTAASEQYF	TGTGCCAGCAGTTTAGGCCCCACTGCGGCCTCCGAGCAGTACTTC
once	TRBJ1-2	-	TRBV6-5	CASSADTYYGYTF	TGTGCCAGCAGTGCGGACACCTACTATGGCTACACCTTC
-	TRBJ2-2	-	TRBV7-2	CASSPAGWGRTGELFF	TGTGCCAGCAGCCCCGCGGGTTGGGGGCGTACCGGGGAGCTGTTTTTT
-	TRBJ2-3	-	TRBV7-8	CASSARLIAEDTDTQYF	TGTGCCAGCAGCGCGCGACTCATAGCGGAAGACACAGATACGCAGTATTTT
-	TRBJ2-3	TRBD2	TRBV29-1	CSVDGVAGPGDTQYF	TGCAGCGTTGATGGAGTAGCGGGGCCCGGGGATACGCAGTATTTT
once	TRBJ2-6	-	TRBV13	CASSPAGAGANVLTF	TGTGCCAGCAGCCCCGCAGGGGCTGGGGCCAACGTCCTGACTTTC
-	TRBJ2-7	TRBD2	TRBV25-1	CASSERGLKGQYF	TGTGCCAGCAGTGAAAGGGGACTAAAAGGGCAGTACTTC
-	TRBJ2-5	TRBD2	TRBV11-2	CASSRGGLARQETQYF	TGTGCCAGCTCCCGGGGGGGACTAGCGCGCCAAGAGACCCAGTACTTC
few	TRBJ2-7	TRBD1	TRBV6-1	CASRPGGVNEQYF	TGTGCCAGCAGGCCAGGGGGTGTCAACGAGCAGTACTTC
-	TRBJ1-5	TRBD1	TRBV7-9	CASSQGDQPQHF	TGTGCCAGCTCACAGGGGGACCAGCCCCAGCATTTT
-	TRBJ1-5	-	TRBV11-2	CASSLDRAGAMPQHF	TGTGCCAGCAGCTTAGATCGGGCAGGGGCAATGCCCCAGCATTTT
-	TRBJ2-2	-	TRBV19	CASSTTGRTGELFF	TGTGCCAGTAGTACGACAGGACGGACCGGGGAGCTGTTTTTT
-	TRBJ1-1	TRBD1	TRBV4-3	CASSQEPQGATEAFF	TGCGCCAGCAGCCAAGAACCCCAGGGGGCGACTGAAGCTTTCTTT
-	TRBJ1-1	TRBD1	TRBV4-2	CASSQDLMDRGEAFF	TGTGCCAGCAGCCAAGATCTGATGGACAGGGGGGAAGCTTTCTTT
once	TRBJ1-6	TRBD1	TRBV7-2	CASSLFSGSWDSNSPLHF	TGTGCCAGCAGCTTATTTTCCGGAAGCTGGGACAGCAATTCACCCCTCCACTTT
-	TRBJ2-7	TRBD1	TRBV28	CASRIRTGRSYEQYF	TGTGCCAGCAGGATACGGACAGGGCGGTCCTACGAGCAGTACTTC
-	TRBJ2-5	TRBD2	TRBV2	CASRTLAGGPQETQYF	TGTGCCAGCCGAACACTAGCGGGGGGGCCCCAAGAGACCCAGTACTTC